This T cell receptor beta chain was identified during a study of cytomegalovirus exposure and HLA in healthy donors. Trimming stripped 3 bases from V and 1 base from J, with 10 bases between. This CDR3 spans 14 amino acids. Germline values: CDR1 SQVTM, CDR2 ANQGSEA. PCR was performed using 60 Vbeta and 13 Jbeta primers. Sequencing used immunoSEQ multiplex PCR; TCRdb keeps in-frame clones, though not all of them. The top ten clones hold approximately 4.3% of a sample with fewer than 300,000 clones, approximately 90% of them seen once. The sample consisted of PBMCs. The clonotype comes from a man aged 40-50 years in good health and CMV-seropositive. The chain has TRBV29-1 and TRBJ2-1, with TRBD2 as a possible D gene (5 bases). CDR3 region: CSVEPSWSYNEQFF. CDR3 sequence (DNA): TGCAGCGTTGAGCCTAGCTGGTCCTACAATGAGCAGTTCTTC.